This passage covers 30 T cell receptor beta chains from one sample sequenced in a study of T-cell memory formation after mild COVID-19. One entry per CDR3 protein, called by TCRdb with MiXCR from the 5' RACE reads. The sample carries fewer than 700,000 distinct CDR3 sequences, about 22% recorded once. Source material: PBMCs or a T cell subset sorted from them (not recorded which). Receptor source: an adult woman who had mild COVID-19 (a few samples of this study predate the infection). Cell type and time point are not known.

This clonotype turned up a few times. The chain joins TRBV5-1 to TRBJ2-3, with D perhaps TRBD2 (6 bases). Per germline, CDR1 SGHRS and CDR2 YFSETQ. V gave up 2 bases and J gave up 2 bases, with 9 bases separating them. This CDR3 spans 14 amino acids. The CDR3 region is CASSFWGLTDTQYF. CDR3 DNA sequence: TGCGCCAGCAGCTTTTGGGGACTCACAGATACGCAGTATTTT.

This clonotype was seen only a few times. The chain employs TRBV24-1 and TRBJ2-1; possibly TRBD1 for D (6 bases). Trimming pared 1 base from V and 7 bases from J, leaving 13 bases between. The germline gives CDR1 KGHDR, CDR2 SFDVKD. The CDR3 totals 15 residues. The CDR3 nucleotides read TGTGCCACCAGTGATTTTAGGCAGGGGAAAAATGAGCAGTTCTTC. Translated, it gives CATSDFRQGKNEQFF.

This clonotype has more than one count but fewer than ten. J is TRBJ2-1 and V is TRBV9; no reliable D call. The germline gives CDR1 SGDLS, CDR2 YYNGEE. The CDR3 consists of 14 residues. The V and J ends lost 0 bases and 6 bases respectively, with 10 bases between them. In DNA, the CDR3 is TGTGCCAGCAGCGTAGCTCTGACCTCCAATGAGCAGTTCTTC. Encoded protein: CASSVALTSNEQFF. Full variable domain (remainder filled in from reference TRBV9 and TRBJ2-1): DSGVTQTPKHLITATGQRVTLRCSPRSGDLSVYWYQQSLDQGLQFLIQYYNGEERAKGNILERFSAQQFPDLHSELNLSSLELGDSALYFCASSVALTSNEQFFGPGTRLTVL.

The chain recombines TRBV3-1 with TRBJ2-2; 9 positions match TRBD1. The V gene's germline CDR1 is LGHDT and CDR2 YNNKEL (reference sequence). The CDR3 runs 14 residues. V dropped 7 bases and J dropped 5; count of bases not matched to a gene: 5. CDR3 DNA sequence: TGTGCCAGCACTACAGGGGGCGGGACCGGGGAGCTGTTTTTT. Protein sequence: CASTTGGGTGELFF.

This clonotype came up a few times. The V call is TRBV7-9, the J call TRBJ2-1; D is ambiguous. The CDR3 length is 16 residues. Germline V CDR1 and CDR2: SEHNR, FQNEAQ (reference sequence). Trimming shortened V by 2 bases and J by 2 bases, and 13 bases separated the two germline ends. Written as DNA, the CDR3 is TGTGCCAGCAGCTTAAGTTCGGGCCCTACCTACAATGAGCAGTTCTTC. It translates to CASSLSSGPTYNEQFF.

The chain combines TRBV5-1 with TRBJ1-1, with a tentative D call TRBD1 (5 bases). Germline lookup yields CDR1 SGHRS and CDR2 YFSETQ. CDR3 length: 14 amino acids. V lost 5 bases to trimming and J lost 4 bases, with 15 bases between them. The CDR3 spells CASRRQQRSTEAFF. The CDR3 coding sequence is TGCGCCAGCAGGCGACAGCAACGGAGCACTGAAGCTTTCTTT.

This chain connects TRBV21-1 to TRBJ1-1; whether TRBD1, the table's D call, matches the DNA was not checked. TRBV21-1 constitutes a pseudogene. This CDR3 comprises 15 residues. The CDR3 coding sequence is TGTGCCAGCAGCGCTTCCCAGGGAAGGAACACTGAAGCTTTCTTT. It translates to CASSASQGRNTEAFF.

The chain is built from TRBV5-1 and TRBJ1-5; D unclear. Looked up from germline, CDR1 is SGHRS and CDR2 is YFSETQ. The CDR3 is made up of 19 amino acids. Trimming left V 0 bases short and J 2 bases short, with 21 bases between. CDR3 coding DNA: TGCGCCAGCAGCTTGGTGACGACTGATCTGTCGGGTGGCAATCAGCCCCAGCATTTT. Its translation is CASSLVTTDLSGGNQPQHF.

This clonotype was seen at least ten times. The gene calls are TRBV11-3 and TRBJ2-5; 10 nucleotides line up with TRBD2. The CDR3 is made up of 17 amino acids. The V segment lost 5 bases and the J segment 4 bases; nucleotides outside the gene matches: 13. In germline, CDR1 is SGHNT, CDR2 YENEEA. In DNA form, the CDR3 reads TGTGCCAGCAGCCCACCCCTAGCGGGGGCCTTCGGAGAGACCCAGTACTTC. It codes for CASSPPLAGAFGETQYF.

This rearrangement joins TRBV7-2 to TRBJ1-6; D is uncertain. The V end was cut by 2 bases, the J end by 6 bases, with 8 bases between. Germline loops: CDR1 SGHTA, CDR2 FQGNSA. CDR3 size: 14 residues. CDR3 region: CASSLWGSNSPLHF. The CDR3, as DNA: TGTGCCAGCAGCTTATGGGGTTCTAATTCACCCCTCCACTTT.

This rearrangement joins TRBV20-1 to TRBJ2-1, with TRBD2 matching over 11 bases. Unmatched junction bases numbered 1, after V lost 3 bases and J lost 3 bases. This CDR3 has 14 residues. The germline V gene encodes CDR1 DFQATT and CDR2 SNEGSKA (reference sequence). The CDR3, as DNA: TGCAGTGCTAGTGGGACTAGCGGCTACAATGAGCAGTTCTTC. Translated: CSASGTSGYNEQFF.

This sequence joins TRBV4-1 and TRBJ2-1; D may be TRBD1 (5 bases). Trimming took 0 bases from V and 8 from J, leaving 11 bases between them. The length of the CDR3 is 14 residues. Looked up from germline, CDR1 is MGHRA and CDR2 is YSYEKL. Written as DNA, the CDR3 is TGCGCCAGCAGCCAAGATCCCAGGGTGGATGAGCAGTTCTTC. Its translation is CASSQDPRVDEQFF.

Only a few counts were recorded for this clonotype. This chain connects TRBV29-1 to TRBJ2-7; 11 bases align to TRBD2. The CDR3 length is 16 residues. CDR1 and CDR2 from the germline V gene are SQVTM and ANQGSEA. V trimming: 4 bases; J trimming: 5 bases; junction bases outside the gene matches: 13. Here the CDR3 reads CSVAQVAGGTLDEQYF. Here the CDR3 DNA reads TGCAGCGTTGCTCAAGTAGCGGGAGGGACATTGGACGAGCAGTACTTC.

This clonotype turned up a few times. CDR3: CASSSLDRGSNNSPLHF. CDR3 sequence (DNA): TGTGCCAGCAGCTCCCTGGACAGGGGCTCAAATAATTCACCCCTCCACTTT. The rearrangement links TRBV5-4 to TRBJ1-6; 9 bases align to TRBD1. There are 17 residues in the CDR3. V shed 3 bases and J 5 bases; nucleotides not matched to a gene: 9. From germline, CDR1 is SGHNT and CDR2 YYREEE (reference sequence).

V and J are TRBV6-5 and TRBJ2-2; no reliable D call. CDR3 length: 11 amino acids. V dropped 7 bases and J dropped 6 bases, with 6 bases sitting between them. The V gene's germline CDR1 is MNHEY and CDR2 SVGAGI. CDR3 nucleotides: TGTGCCAGCATGGGCCCCGGGGAGCTGTTTTTT. Protein sequence: CASMGPGELFF.

This clonotype has more than one count but fewer than ten. V is TRBV24-1 and J is TRBJ1-2; perhaps TRBD1 as D (5 bases). V lost 4 bases and J 0 bases, leaving 14 bases between the germline ends. Germline V CDR1 and CDR2: KGHDR, SFDVKD. The CDR3 runs 16 residues. The CDR3 bases are TGTGCCACCAGTGACCCCTCCGGGACGGCTAACTATGGCTACACCTTC. The encoded protein is CATSDPSGTANYGYTF.

This chain links TRBV24-1 with TRBJ2-3; tentative D call: TRBD1 (6 bases). V was cut by 0 bases and J by 9 bases, with 9 bases left in between. CDR3 length: 13 residues. Germline CDR1 KGHDR, CDR2 SFDVKD. The CDR3 DNA sequence: TGTGCCACCAGTGATTTGTGGCAGGGGACGCAGTATTTT. This gives the protein CATSDLWQGTQYF.

V is TRBV30 and J is TRBJ1-2, with 10 bases identical to TRBD1. Germline CDR1 GTSNPN, CDR2 SVGIG (reference sequence). Trimming removed 7 bases from V and 7 bases from J; junction bases left unmatched: 6. This CDR3 has 12 residues. CDR3 loop: CAFWDRGFGYTF. The CDR3 nucleotides read TGTGCCTTTTGGGACAGGGGTTTTGGCTACACCTTC.

The genes are TRBV19 and TRBJ2-2; TRBD2 aligns across 8 bases. V gave up 6 bases and J gave up 4 bases; unmatched junction bases: 1. Per the germline V gene, CDR1 is LNHDA and CDR2 is SQIVND (reference sequence). CDR3 size: 13 residues. The CDR3: CASSGTSTGELFF. CDR3 in DNA: TGTGCCAGTAGCGGGACTAGCACCGGGGAGCTGTTTTTT.

The V and J genes are TRBV3-1 and TRBJ1-2; D is uncertain. V was shortened by 4 bases and J by 6 bases, with 12 bases between the two germline ends. Per the germline V gene, CDR1 is LGHDT and CDR2 is YNNKEL (reference sequence). This CDR3 spans 13 amino acids. The CDR3 coding sequence is TGTGCCAGCAGCCGGCAGAACTCGGATGGCTACACCTTC. The encoded protein is CASSRQNSDGYTF.

This clonotype has only a few counts. This chain connects TRBV30 to TRBJ2-7; D is perhaps TRBD2 (7 bases). Trimming left V 2 bases short and J 2 bases short, with 13 bases between. The CDR3 sequence is 14 residues long. The V gene's germline CDR1 is GTSNPN and CDR2 SVGIG (reference sequence). CDR3: CAWSKRGGTYEQYF. For the CDR3, the DNA is TGTGCCTGGAGTAAGAGGGGGGGAACCTACGAGCAGTACTTC.

J is TRBJ2-1 and V is TRBV6-5, with a weak D call TRBD1 (6 bases). Trimming pared 6 bases from V and 8 bases from J, leaving 8 bases between. Germline V gene lookup returns CDR1 MNHEY and CDR2 SVGAGI. The CDR3 spans 11 residues. The CDR3 region is CASRGGYEQFF. DNA for the CDR3: TGTGCCAGCAGAGGGGGATATGAGCAGTTCTTC.

This clonotype was seen a few times. The rearrangement uses TRBV11-3 and TRBJ2-7, with TRBD2 identical over 8 bases. With V trimmed by 6 bases and J by 2 bases, 6 bases remained unmatched. The CDR3 runs 14 residues. Germline values: CDR1 SGHNT, CDR2 YENEEA. The CDR3 bases are TGTGCCAGCAGGGGCGGGGGGAACCCCTACGAGCAGTACTTC. Its translation is CASRGGGNPYEQYF.

This clonotype was seen a few times. The chain is built from TRBV12-3 or TRBV12-4 and TRBJ2-5; D is uncertain. V lost 3 bases to trimming and J lost 1 base, with 15 bases between them. The CDR3 is made up of 16 amino acids. The CDR3 sequence is CASSLRTGRRQETQYF. In nucleotides, the CDR3 is TGTGCCAGCAGTTTGCGGACGGGCAGACGCCAAGAGACCCAGTACTTC.

The chain carries TRBV29-1 and TRBJ2-7, with D possibly matching TRBD2 (6 bases). Deletions cut 2 bases from V and 5 bases from J, with 10 bases between. This CDR3 is built from 12 residues. Germline V gene data show CDR1 as SQVTM and CDR2 as ANQGSEA. The CDR3 is CSVEIWGDEQYF. The CDR3 DNA is TGCAGCGTTGAAATTTGGGGGGACGAGCAGTACTTC.

The chain employs TRBV6-5 and TRBJ1-3; 7 nucleotides line up with TRBD1. V trimming: 5 bases; J trimming: 1 base; junction bases outside the gene matches: 8. Germline V CDR1 and CDR2: MNHEY, SVGAGI. The CDR3 runs 16 residues. CDR3 protein: CASSDYRGGSGNTIYF. The CDR3, as DNA: TGTGCCAGCAGTGACTACAGGGGAGGGTCTGGAAACACCATATATTTT.

This clonotype was counted between two and nine times. The J gene is TRBJ2-7, the V gene TRBV10-3; TRBD2 might be the D (5 bases). CDR1 and CDR2 from the germline V gene are ENHRY and SYGVKD. Trimming cost V 1 base and J 6 bases, with 10 bases left between them. There are 13 residues in the CDR3. Here the CDR3 reads CAISEYGLPEQYF. In DNA form, the CDR3 reads TGTGCCATCAGTGAGTATGGACTCCCCGAGCAGTACTTC.

There are a few counts of this clonotype. The chain couples TRBV6-5 to TRBJ1-1; 9 bases map to TRBD1. Germline V lookup: CDR1 MNHEY, CDR2 SVGAGI. This CDR3 spans 11 amino acids. Unmatched junction bases numbered 3, after V lost 8 bases and J lost 8 bases. The CDR3: CASYRGLEAFF. In nucleotides, the CDR3 is TGTGCCAGCTACAGGGGGCTAGAAGCTTTCTTT.

The J gene is TRBJ2-1, the V gene TRBV5-1, with 10 bases fitting TRBD2. The length of the CDR3 is 17 residues. In germline, CDR1 is SGHRS, CDR2 YFSETQ. With 0 bases clipped from V and 3 bases from J, the junction kept 6 bases outside the gene matches. The CDR3 spells CASSLARTSGYYNEQFF. The CDR3 bases are TGCGCCAGCAGCTTGGCCCGGACTAGCGGTTACTACAATGAGCAGTTCTTC.

V usage is TRBV4-1 and J usage is TRBJ1-5, with TRBD1 as a possible D gene (6 bases). V was pared by 3 bases and J by 6 bases, with 15 bases between. This CDR3 contains 15 residues. Germline V CDR1 and CDR2: MGHRA, YSYEKL. In nucleotides, the CDR3 is TGCGCCAGCAGCCAGGGTCTTCAGGGGTCTCAGCCCCAGCATTTT. This codes for CASSQGLQGSQPQHF.